One and the same sample provided the 13 T cell receptor beta chains below, sequenced in a study of T cells in Graves' hyperthyroidism and ophthalmopathy. RNA transcripts served as the template for amplifying TCR beta CDR3 regions. The TCR CDR3 was amplified in a first-round RT-PCR using the HTBI primer set. TCRdb processed the multiplex PCR reads anew with MiXCR; each CDR3 protein has one entry. The sample shows 650,000 to 700,000 distinct CDR3 sequences, approximately 15% of them seen only once. Specimen: blood. These receptors came from a man aged 45-65 years with Graves' hyperthyroidism.

The chain carries TRBV7-2 and TRBJ1-1; no definite D call. The CDR3 contains 14 residues. Trimming took 0 bases from V and 10 from J, leaving 15 bases between them. Germline V gene lookup returns CDR1 SGHTA and CDR2 FQGNSA. The CDR3 here is CASSLARGGPGAFF. The CDR3 DNA sequence: TGTGCCAGCAGCTTAGCGCGAGGCGGCCCGGGAGCTTTCTTT.

This clonotype has a handful of counts. This chain links TRBV20-1 with TRBJ2-7; TRBD2 matches at 7 bases. There are 17 residues in the CDR3. Germline V gene data show CDR1 as DFQATT and CDR2 as SNEGSKA (reference sequence). The V gene end was trimmed by 0 bases and the J gene end by 5 bases; junction bases not matched to a gene: 16. CDR3 residues: CSARDQRSGGRINEQYF. CDR3 nucleotides: TGCAGTGCTAGAGATCAGAGAAGCGGCGGGAGAATCAACGAGCAGTACTTC.

Ten or more counts support this clonotype. This chain uses TRBV5-4 with TRBJ2-5; 9 nucleotides line up with TRBD2. The junction had 3 bases not matched to a gene; V was cut back by 1 base and J by 2 bases. The germline V gene encodes CDR1 SGHNT and CDR2 YYREEE (reference sequence). This CDR3 is 15 amino acids long. The CDR3 DNA reads TGTGCCAGCAGCTTGAGACTAGCGGAACAAGAGACCCAGTACTTC. Translating it yields CASSLRLAEQETQYF.

With respect to this clonotype: The junction departs from germline at one end; a sequencing error may be responsible. This chain links TRBV5-8 with TRBJ2-3; D gene ambiguous. CDR3 length: 15 amino acids. The germline gives CDR1 SGHTS, CDR2 YDEGEE. This chain's CDR3 is CASSPGDPGTDTQYF. The CDR3 nucleotides are TGCGCCAGCAGCCCCGGCGACCCTGGCACAGATACGCAGTATTTT.

The V call is TRBV5-1, the J call TRBJ2-1; tentatively, D is TRBD2 (6 bases). The length of the CDR3 is 17 residues. Germline CDR1 and CDR2: SGHRS and YFSETQ. Between the trimmed V and J ends, which lost 0 bases and 0 bases, there was a span of 13 bases. CDR3 protein: CASSLGFLASSYNEQFF. CDR3 bases: TGCGCCAGCAGCTTGGGTTTTCTAGCGAGCTCCTACAATGAGCAGTTCTTC.

This clonotype was detected a few times. The V gene is TRBV19, the J gene TRBJ2-7, with TRBD2 matching 11 bases. Trimming at V came to 6 bases and at J to 3 bases, leaving 7 bases not matched to a gene. The CDR3 runs 15 residues. In germline, CDR1 is LNHDA, CDR2 SQIVND (reference sequence). The chain's CDR3 is CASSKLAGVIYEQYF. CDR3 in DNA: TGTGCCAGTAGCAAACTAGCGGGAGTGATCTACGAGCAGTACTTC. The full variable domain, rest sourced from reference TRBV19 and TRBJ2-7, is DGGITQSPKYLFRKEGQNVTLSCEQNLNHDAMYWYRQDPGQGLRLIYYSQIVNDFQKGDIAEGYSVSREKKESFPLTVTSAQKNPTAFYLCASSKLAGVIYEQYFGPGTRLTVT.

This clonotype came up many times. The rearrangement links TRBV28 to TRBJ1-1; tentative D call: TRBD1 (5 bases). There are 16 residues in the CDR3. Germline CDR1 and CDR2: MDHEN and SYDVKM. V was shortened by 7 bases and J by 1 base, with 19 bases between the two germline ends. Here the CDR3 reads CASTTPWGETNTEAFF. CDR3 nucleotide sequence: TGTGCCAGCACCACCCCCTGGGGGGAAACGAACACTGAAGCTTTCTTT.

This clonotype was found many times. This rearrangement joins TRBV6-5 to TRBJ2-2; a weak D match, TRBD2 (6 bases). The V gene's germline CDR1 is MNHEY and CDR2 SVGAGI. V was trimmed by 1 base and J by 1 base, leaving 7 bases between them. The CDR3 extends over 15 amino acids. DNA of the CDR3: TGTGCCAGCAGTTACTGGGGGGAGAACACCGGGGAGCTGTTTTTT. Residues: CASSYWGENTGELFF.

The table lists this clonotype with a few counts. The chain carries TRBV4-1 and TRBJ2-3, with D unresolved. V was pared by 4 bases and J by 4 bases, with 12 bases between. This CDR3 spans 14 amino acids. From germline, CDR1 is MGHRA and CDR2 YSYEKL. CDR3 in amino acids: CASSPDVMADTQYF. For the CDR3, the DNA is TGCGCCAGCAGCCCTGACGTTATGGCAGATACGCAGTATTTT.

There are many counts of this clonotype. V gene TRBV5-1 combines with J gene TRBJ2-4; D gene ambiguous. Trimming pared 4 bases from V and 9 bases from J, leaving 14 bases between. The CDR3 has 13 amino acids. From germline, CDR1 is SGHRS and CDR2 YFSETQ. CDR3 region: CASSLNNPVIQYF. The DNA for the CDR3 is TGCGCCAGCAGCCTGAATAATCCCGTCATTCAGTACTTC.

This clonotype occurred many times. The rearrangement joins TRBV6-1 to TRBJ2-7; D remains ambiguous. CDR3 length: 15 amino acids. V was trimmed by 4 bases and J by 3 bases, leaving 16 bases between them. CDR1 and CDR2 (germline): MNHNS, SASEGT. The CDR3 DNA is TGTGCCAGCAGTGTGTGGGCGTACCCTAACTACGAGCAGTACTTC. Translation: CASSVWAYPNYEQYF.

The rearrangement joins TRBV2 to TRBJ1-1; D gene uncertain. With 2 bases removed from V and 3 bases from J, the gap between germline ends came to 10 bases. The CDR3 loop spans 14 amino acids. CDR1 is SNHLY and CDR2 is FYNNEI in the germline V gene. The CDR3 loop is CASSELRPYTEAFF. DNA of the CDR3: TGTGCCAGCAGTGAACTGCGGCCCTACACTGAAGCTTTCTTT.

This clonotype has a handful of counts. The chain has TRBV7-2 and TRBJ1-5; D is unclear. The CDR3 has 15 residues. Germline CDR1 and CDR2: SGHTA and FQGNSA. Trimming left V 1 base short and J 3 bases short, with 10 bases between. Here the CDR3 reads CASSLVRGNNQPQHF. In nucleotides, the CDR3 is TGTGCCAGCAGCTTAGTTCGGGGAAACAATCAGCCCCAGCATTTT. The full variable domain, rest sourced from reference TRBV7-2 and TRBJ1-5, is GAGVSQSPSNKVTEKGKDVELRCDPISGHTALYWYRQSLGQGLEFLIYFQGNSAPDKSGLPSDRFSAERTGGSVSTLTIQRTQQEDSAVYLCASSLVRGNNQPQHFGDGTRLSIL.